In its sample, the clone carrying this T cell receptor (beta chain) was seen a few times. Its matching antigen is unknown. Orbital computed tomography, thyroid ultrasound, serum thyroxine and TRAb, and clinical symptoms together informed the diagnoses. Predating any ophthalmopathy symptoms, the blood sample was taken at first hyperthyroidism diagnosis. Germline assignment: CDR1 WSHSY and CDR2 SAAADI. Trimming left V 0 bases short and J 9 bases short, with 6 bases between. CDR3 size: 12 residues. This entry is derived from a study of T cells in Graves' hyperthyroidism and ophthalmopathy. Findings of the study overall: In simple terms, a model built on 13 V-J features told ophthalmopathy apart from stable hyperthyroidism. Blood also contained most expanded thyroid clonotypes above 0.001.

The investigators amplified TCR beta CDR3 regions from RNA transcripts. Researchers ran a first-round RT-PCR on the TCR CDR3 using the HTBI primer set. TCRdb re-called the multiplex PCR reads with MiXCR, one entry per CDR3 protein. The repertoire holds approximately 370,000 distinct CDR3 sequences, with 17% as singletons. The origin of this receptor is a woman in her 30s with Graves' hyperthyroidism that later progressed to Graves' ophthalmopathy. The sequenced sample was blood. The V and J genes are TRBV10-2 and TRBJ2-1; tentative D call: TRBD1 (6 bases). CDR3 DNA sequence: TGCGCCAGCAGTGAGTCAGGGGGTGAGCAGTTCTTC. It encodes CASSESGGEQFF.